The T cell receptor beta chain described here comes from a study of OX40 agonist ivuxolimab in advanced cancers. Produced via immunoSEQ multiplex PCR; TCRdb's table is partial and in-frame only. The sample has around 6,300 clones, more than 75% seen once. Per the germline V gene, CDR1 is MNHEY and CDR2 is SMNVEV (reference sequence). The CDR3 loop spans 15 amino acids. V was cut by 3 bases and J by 2 bases, with 13 bases left in between. V gene TRBV27 combines with J gene TRBJ1-2; possible D gene TRBD1, 5 bases. The sample consisted of CD4+ or CD8+ T cells sorted from blood, taken in a trial of the OX40 agonist ivuxolimab. The sequence was obtained from an adult with an advanced solid tumor such as melanoma, head and neck, liver or kidney cancer. DNA of the CDR3: TGTGCCAGCAGTTTCTTCCATGGGGGGAACTATGGCTACACCTTC. It is translated as CASSFFHGGNYGYTF.